Listed here are 11 T cell receptor beta chains from one sample, sequenced in a study of PD-1 blockade in classical Hodgkin lymphoma. Every single patient, without exception, relapsed after autologous stem cell transplantation, and brentuximab vedotin exposure varied. Generated by immunoSEQ multiplex PCR, the TCRdb table keeps only in-frame clones and is missing some. Of 25,000 to 35,000 clones in the sample, about 71% are singletons; the top ten hold 3.3%. The specimen was peripheral blood mononuclear cells (PBMCs), collected before the second cycle of nivolumab. The receptor set was obtained from a human donor with classical Hodgkin lymphoma.

This chain joins TRBV28 and TRBJ1-5; 8 nucleotides match TRBD1. The CDR3 contains 17 residues. Germline loops: CDR1 MDHEN, CDR2 SYDVKM. V lost 7 bases and J lost 7; bases outside the gene matches: 18. The CDR3 nucleotides are TGTGCCAGCACCTACGGCAGGGGGCGATTCGGGGACCAGCCCCAGCATTTT. Amino acids: CASTYGRGRFGDQPQHF.

This sequence joins TRBV5-6 and TRBJ1-5; TRBD1 agrees at 8 bases. The CDR3 runs 16 residues. The germline V gene has CDR1 SGHDT and CDR2 YYEEEE. V gave up 4 bases and J gave up 5 bases; unmatched junction bases: 11. CDR3 nucleotides: TGTGCCAGCAGCCTGGGGACAGGAATTGGCGATCAGCCCCAGCATTTT. Translation: CASSLGTGIGDQPQHF.

CDR3 residues: CASSPQEMNTEAFF. The CDR3 nucleotides read TGTGCCAGCAGTCCGCAGGAGATGAACACTGAAGCTTTCTTT. This chain connects TRBV27 to TRBJ1-1; D remains unclear. CDR3 size: 14 residues. Trimming shortened V by 5 bases and J by 0 bases, and 10 bases separated the two germline ends. Per the germline V gene, CDR1 is MNHEY and CDR2 is SMNVEV (reference sequence).

The V and J genes are TRBV30 and TRBJ2-7, with 7 bases fitting TRBD1. CDR1 GTSNPN and CDR2 SVGIG come from the germline V gene (reference sequence). This CDR3 contains 12 residues. The J segment lost 1 base and the V segment lost 5 bases, leaving 2 bases of the junction unmatched. In DNA form, the CDR3 reads TGTGCCTGGGGGGACAGATCCTACGAGCAGTACTTC. Amino acid sequence: CAWGDRSYEQYF.

The CDR3 spells CASSRGQGSMETQYF. DNA of the CDR3: TGTGCCAGCAGCCGGGGACAGGGGAGCATGGAGACCCAGTACTTC. The rearrangement joins TRBV9 to TRBJ2-5; 10 bases are shared with TRBD1. J gave up 5 bases and V 4 bases, and 8 bases lay outside the gene matches. The CDR3 runs 15 residues. CDR1 and CDR2 (germline): SGDLS, YYNGEE.

This chain uses TRBV2 with TRBJ2-7; D perhaps matches TRBD2 (5 bases). The CDR3 sequence is 13 residues long. V lost 8 bases and J 5 bases, leaving 16 bases between the germline ends. CDR1 and CDR2 from the germline V gene are SNHLY and FYNNEI. CDR3 residues: CASGGPYWDEQYF. The CDR3 DNA reads as TGTGCCAGCGGAGGACCCTACTGGGACGAGCAGTACTTC. The full variable domain, in which reference TRBV2 and TRBJ2-7 provide the parts outside the CDR3, is EPEVTQTPSHQVTQMGQEVILRCVPISNHLYFYWYRQILGQKVEFLVSFYNNEISEKSEIFDDQFSVERPDGSNFTLKIRSTKLEDSAMYFCASGGPYWDEQYFGPGTRLTVT.

The gene calls are TRBV5-6 and TRBJ2-5, with TRBD1 as a possible D gene (6 bases). Trimming removed 0 bases from V and 5 bases from J, with 23 bases in between. Germline V gives CDR1 SGHDT, CDR2 YYEEEE. CDR3 length equals 18 residues. This CDR3 is CASSLDPADSAPWETQYF. The CDR3 DNA follows: TGTGCCAGCAGCTTGGACCCCGCGGACAGCGCCCCATGGGAGACCCAGTACTTC.

The chain links TRBV19 to TRBJ1-5; 7 bases map to TRBD1. V was clipped by 1 base and J by 6 bases; unmatched bases: 6. This CDR3 contains 15 residues. Germline assignment: CDR1 LNHDA and CDR2 SQIVND (reference sequence). The CDR3, as DNA: TGTGCCAGTAGTATAGTCCCGGCAGGGGGTCAGCCCCAGCATTTT. This encodes CASSIVPAGGQPQHF.

CDR3 nucleotides: TGTGCCAGCAGTCCGGGAATAACATGGACCCAGTACTTC. Its protein is CASSPGITWTQYF. V and J are TRBV2 and TRBJ2-5; possibly TRBD2 for D (5 bases). Between the trimmed V and J ends, which lost 5 bases and 7 bases, there was a span of 14 bases. The CDR3 has 13 residues. In germline, CDR1 is SNHLY, CDR2 FYNNEI. Full variable domain (remainder filled in from reference TRBV2 and TRBJ2-5): EPEVTQTPSHQVTQMGQEVILRCVPISNHLYFYWYRQILGQKVEFLVSFYNNEISEKSEIFDDQFSVERPDGSNFTLKIRSTKLEDSAMYFCASSPGITWTQYFGPGTRLLVL.

V is TRBV7-2 and J is TRBJ1-4; perhaps TRBD1 as D (5 bases). The CDR3 consists of 15 residues. Trimming left V 5 bases short and J 8 bases short, with 18 bases between. The V gene's germline CDR1 is SGHTA and CDR2 FQGNSA. Here the CDR3 reads CASSPGGGAGEKLFF. CDR3 DNA sequence: TGTGCCAGCAGCCCCGGGGGGGGAGCCGGAGAAAAACTGTTTTTT.

The chain carries TRBV28 and TRBJ2-3; D might be TRBD1 or TRBD2, each matching 5 bases. Germline values: CDR1 MDHEN, CDR2 SYDVKM. The germline V and J ends were trimmed by 3 bases and 4 bases, with 14 bases remaining between them. CDR3 length: 15 amino acids. As DNA, the CDR3 is TGTGCCAGCAGTTTTCCCGGGGCTGGCGCAGATACGCAGTATTTT. Translated: CASSFPGAGADTQYF.